This TCR beta chain stems from a study of T-cell memory formation after mild COVID-19. Points from the study as a whole: Contracting clones localized mainly to CM and EM when CD4+ and mainly to EMRA when CD8+.

5'RACE, which relied on constant-segment primers, yielded TCR alpha and TCR beta cDNA libraries carrying sample barcodes and UMIs. One entry per CDR3 protein results from TCRdb running MiXCR on the 5' RACE reads. This table has roughly 480,000 distinct CDR3 sequences, around 27% appearing once. This clonotype was seen only a few times. Its antigen is unidentified. The TCR was taken from an adult woman who had mild COVID-19 (a few samples of this study predate the infection). Cell type and time point are not known. The source material was PBMCs or a T cell subset sorted from them (not recorded which).

The CDR3 sequence: CATSGQGADTGELFF. As DNA, the CDR3 is TGTGCCACCAGTGGACAGGGGGCCGACACCGGGGAGCTGTTTTTT. The J gene is TRBJ2-2, the V gene TRBV24-1, with 10 bases matching TRBD1. Germline CDR1 and CDR2: KGHDR and SFDVKD. Trimming took 5 bases from V and 3 from J; bases not matched to a gene: 2. The CDR3 loop spans 15 amino acids.